What follows is one TCR beta chain and its context. These data are taken from a study of T-cell reconstitution after alpha-beta-depleted transplantation in children. Looked up from germline, CDR1 is KGHDR and CDR2 is SFDVKD. Trimming left V 9 bases short and J 4 bases short, with 21 bases between. There are 15 residues in the CDR3. Preparation of the TCRbeta library was carried out with unique molecular identifiers. TCRdb reprocessed the PCR reads via MiXCR and lists one record per CDR3 protein. There are 6,500 to 9,000 distinct CDR3 sequences in the sample; approximately 15% occur only once, and 85% to 90% lies in the top ten.

The chain carries TRBV24-1 and TRBJ2-7; D is possibly TRBD2 (6 bases). The sequenced sample was PBMCs, mostly from graft donor cells, obtained 60 days after TCRalphabeta/CD19-depleted stem cell transplant. This clonotype originated in a girl under three years old who had a stem cell transplant for combined immunodeficiency, so the T cells may come from the graft donor. CDR3 loop: CATLGGSLGLYEQYF. The CDR3 DNA sequence: TGTGCCACCCTCGGGGGATCATTGGGATTATACGAGCAGTACTTC.